A selection of T cell receptor beta chains follows, all from one sample in a study of tumour-infiltrating T cells in Burkitt lymphoma. Profiled with immunoSEQ multiplex PCR; TCRdb holds only in-frame clones, not every one. The table has hundreds of clones, 65% to 85% seen once. The sequencing sample was made of tumor tissue. The receptor set was obtained from a human donor with diffuse large B-cell lymphoma. Some clones in this sample may be carry-over from other donors' samples. CDR3s include the opening cysteine and the closing phenylalanine or tryptophan. D genes are given only for firm matches. Size is stated for part of the rows, as once, few or many counts, or as a class when the clone is expanded.

cdr3_aa	cdr3_nt	v_call	j_call	clone_size	cdr3_length	d_call
CASRGGSNQPQHF	TGTGCCAGCCGGGGGGGCAGCAATCAGCCCCAGCATTTT	TRBV6-1	TRBJ1-5	NA	13	NA
CASSLGFGANVLTF	TGTGCCAGCAGCTTAGGGTTTGGGGCCAACGTCCTGACTTTC	TRBV7-3	TRBJ2-6	NA	14	NA
CASQAPYQETQYF	TGTGCCAGCCAGGCACCCTACCAAGAGACCCAGTACTTC	TRBV9	TRBJ2-5	NA	13	NA
CASGDSSYEQYF	TGTGCCAGCGGGGATAGCTCCTACGAGCAGTACTTC	TRBV28	TRBJ2-7	NA	12	NA
CASRFRDPDTEAFF	TGTGCCAGCAGGTTCCGGGACCCCGACACTGAAGCTTTCTTT	TRBV2	TRBJ1-1	NA	14	NA
CASPPDSGANVLTF	TGTGCCAGCCCCCCGGACTCTGGGGCCAACGTCCTGACTTTC	TRBV21-1	TRBJ2-6	once	14	NA
CASRPDISTTNEKLFF	TGTGCCAGCCGCCCGGACATCAGCACAACTAATGAAAAACTGTTTTTT	TRBV2	TRBJ1-4	NA	16	NA
CASSFPGPGEQYF	TGTGCCAGCAGCTTTCCGGGACCGGGGGAGCAGTACTTC	TRBV5-5	TRBJ2-7	few	13	NA
CASSLQGSGGEQYF	TGTGCCAGCAGTTTACAGGGCTCCGGGGGCGAGCAGTACTTC	TRBV28	TRBJ2-7	NA	14	NA
CASRNPYGYTF	TGTGCCAGCAGAAACCCCTATGGCTACACCTTC	TRBV28	TRBJ1-2	NA	11	NA
CAWSVYPTHDAFF	TGTGCCTGGAGTGTCTACCCCACTCACGACGCTTTCTTT	TRBV30	TRBJ1-1	few	13	NA
CASSGNVRNQPQHF	TGTGCCAGTTCAGGGAACGTTCGCAATCAGCCCCAGCATTTT	TRBV6-5	TRBJ1-5	once	14	NA
CSVPGTSGQETQYF	TGCAGCGTTCCAGGGACTTCGGGTCAAGAGACCCAGTACTTC	TRBV29-1	TRBJ2-5	NA	14	NA
CASNRRESNQPQHF	TGTGCCAGCAATCGGCGAGAGAGCAATCAGCCCCAGCATTTT	TRBV6-1	TRBJ1-5	NA	14	NA
CASSLASGHPGETQYF	TGTGCCAGCAGCTTGGCGTCGGGACATCCGGGAGAGACCCAGTACTTC	TRBV5-8	TRBJ2-5	NA	16	NA
CASSLSGTGRNGYTF	TGTGCCAGCAGTCTTTCCGGGACAGGCCGGAATGGCTACACCTTC	TRBV28	TRBJ1-2	NA	15	TRBD1
CASTPGQGRTEAFF	TGTGCCAGCACCCCGGGACAGGGGCGCACTGAAGCTTTCTTT	TRBV6-5	TRBJ1-1	once	14	TRBD1
CASRLLGNTGDQPQHF	TGTGCCAGCAGACTTCTGGGTAATACAGGGGATCAGCCCCAGCATTTT	TRBV27	TRBJ1-5	NA	16	TRBD1
CASSLDNQPQHF	TGTGCCAGCAGCCTAGACAATCAGCCCCAGCATTTT	TRBV5-4	TRBJ1-5	NA	12	NA
CASSVGHLQGRGYTF	TGTGCCAGCAGCGTAGGACACCTACAAGGGCGAGGCTACACCTTC	TRBV9	TRBJ1-2	NA	15	NA
CASSVEGYQETQYF	TGTGCCAGCAGTGTGGAGGGGTACCAAGAGACCCAGTACTTC	TRBV2	TRBJ2-5	NA	14	NA
CASSPGGTSGNEQFF	TGTGCCAGCAGCCCTGGTGGGACTAGCGGGAATGAGCAGTTCTTC	TRBV9	TRBJ2-1	NA	15	TRBD2
CASSQEIPLAGSYNEQFF	TGTGCCAGCAGCCAAGAGATCCCGCTAGCGGGATCGTACAATGAGCAGTTCTTC	TRBV14	TRBJ2-1	NA	18	TRBD2
CASSLGQHTEAFF	TGTGCCAGCAGCTTAGGACAGCACACTGAAGCTTTCTTT	TRBV11-2	TRBJ1-1	NA	13	NA
CARLHHSDNEQFF	TGTGCCAGGCTACACCATTCCGACAATGAGCAGTTCTTC	TRBV21-1	TRBJ2-1	NA	13	NA
CASSGRTDYNEQFF	TGCGCCAGCAGTGGTCGGACAGACTACAATGAGCAGTTCTTC	TRBV5-1	TRBJ2-1	NA	14	NA
CASSVILDRGPGGGYTF	TGTGCCAGCAGCGTAATCCTAGACAGGGGGCCCGGAGGGGGCTACACCTTC	TRBV9	TRBJ1-2	NA	17	TRBD1
CASSSDPTDTQYF	TGCGCCAGCAGCTCAGACCCCACAGATACGCAGTATTTT	TRBV5-1	TRBJ2-3	few	13	NA